The next 9 T cell receptor beta chains were all read from a single sample in a study of OX40 agonist ivuxolimab in advanced cancers. The protocol was immunoSEQ multiplex PCR, while the TCRdb copy is restricted to in-frame clones and leaves out a portion. The data contain around 70,000 clones, about four fifths of them singletons. The starting material was CD4+ or CD8+ T cells sorted from blood, obtained in a trial of the OX40 agonist ivuxolimab. Receptors originate from an adult with an advanced solid tumor such as melanoma, head and neck, liver or kidney cancer.

V usage is TRBV6-5 and J usage is TRBJ2-1, with unresolved D. Trimming pared 5 bases from V and 6 bases from J, leaving 17 bases between. The germline CDR1 and CDR2 sequences are MNHEY and SVGAGI. The CDR3 runs to 15 residues. The CDR3: CASSPLIRSRNEQFF. The CDR3 DNA sequence: TGTGCCAGCAGTCCGCTAATTAGATCGCGCAATGAGCAGTTCTTC.

This clone was seen many times. The gene calls are TRBV28 and TRBJ1-4; 8 bases line up with TRBD1. Losses at the gene ends were 6 bases for V and 8 bases for J; bases not matched to a gene: 8. Germline V gene data show CDR1 as MDHEN and CDR2 as SYDVKM. This CDR3 is 14 amino acids long. CDR3 sequence: CASSKGQAREKLFF. In DNA, the CDR3 is TGTGCCAGCAGCAAGGGACAGGCGAGAGAAAAACTGTTTTTT.

The V gene is TRBV7-2, the J gene TRBJ2-3; either TRBD1 or TRBD2 may supply D (6 bases each). Trimming removed 1 base from V and 10 bases from J, with 15 bases in between. In germline, CDR1 is SGHTA, CDR2 FQGNSA. The CDR3 runs to 14 residues. The CDR3 spells CASSLVLGGPSQYF. DNA of the CDR3: TGTGCCAGCAGCTTAGTTCTAGGGGGGCCATCGCAGTATTTT.

The chain has TRBV10-3 and TRBJ2-3; D unclear. Trimming pared 10 bases from V and 1 base from J, leaving 12 bases between. Germline V CDR1 and CDR2: ENHRY, SYGVKD. This CDR3 spans 13 amino acids. The CDR3 loop is CATQPDGTDTQYF. CDR3 bases: TGTGCCACACAACCAGACGGCACAGATACGCAGTATTTT.

The rearrangement uses TRBV9 and TRBJ2-7; 8 bases are shared with TRBD2. Germline assignment: CDR1 SGDLS and CDR2 YYNGEE. Losses at the gene ends were 4 bases for V and 3 bases for J; bases not matched to a gene: 9. The CDR3 is made up of 15 amino acids. CDR3 DNA: TGTGCCAGCAGCCCAAGAGTGCGGGGGGACTACGAGCAGTACTTC. The encoded protein is CASSPRVRGDYEQYF.

V usage is TRBV27 and J usage is TRBJ2-5; weak D call: TRBD1 (6 bases). Germline CDR1 is MNHEY and CDR2 is SMNVEV (reference sequence). V gave up 4 bases and J gave up 4 bases, with 13 bases separating them. This CDR3 contains 14 residues. CDR3 in amino acids: CASSSPGRGETQYF. The CDR3 DNA reads TGTGCCAGCAGTTCCCCCGGCAGGGGAGAGACCCAGTACTTC.

The rearrangement joins TRBV5-1 to TRBJ2-7, with D hard to call. Looked up from germline, CDR1 is SGHRS and CDR2 is YFSETQ. V was pared by 0 bases and J by 9 bases, with 13 bases between. The CDR3 is 13 amino acids. The CDR3 is CASSLGTELGQYF. The CDR3 nucleotides are TGCGCCAGCAGCTTGGGGACGGAATTGGGGCAGTACTTC.

This clone has only one observation. The CDR3 nucleotides read TGTGCCAGCAGTCTCCGGGACAGGGTATACGAGCAGTACTTC. This sequence encodes CASSLRDRVYEQYF. This chain connects TRBV6-6 to TRBJ2-7, with 9 nucleotides matching TRBD1. In germline, CDR1 is MNHNY, CDR2 SVGAGI (reference sequence). This CDR3 contains 14 residues. J gave up 4 bases and V 5 bases, and 6 bases lay outside the gene matches.

The CDR3 protein is CASRTDTGTDTQYF. CDR3 coding DNA: TGCGCCAGCAGGACCGATACAGGCACAGATACGCAGTATTTT. This chain connects TRBV5-1 to TRBJ2-3; no firm D call. Trimming took off 5 bases at V and 1 base at J, with 11 bases between the two ends. Looked up from germline, CDR1 is SGHRS and CDR2 is YFSETQ. The CDR3 loop spans 14 amino acids.